The clone carrying this T cell receptor (beta chain) came up once. This sample is drawn from a study of blood T cell repertoires in COVID-19. Study-level information: The origin of the acute and convalescent COVID-19 samples was the United States, Italy and Spain. Nucleic acid was either cDNA or gDNA, and it came from T cells, B-cell-depleted T cells, or PBMCs.

Authors' analysis steps: Amplifying reference gene primers gave estimates of nucleated cell counts. Assay used: immunoSEQ multiplex PCR; TCRdb lists only in-frame clones, some missing. The DNA gave D and trimming, while V, J and clone size come from that table. The table lists approximately 250,000 clones, about 88% of them singletons, with approximately 2% in the top ten. CDR1 and CDR2 from the germline V gene are LGHDT and YNNKEL (reference sequence). The trim removed 1 base at V and 4 bases at J, leaving 10 bases unmatched. The CDR3 totals 18 residues. The origin of this receptor is a man under 40 with active or convalescent COVID-19. The V call is TRBV3-1 (or the pseudogene TRBV3-2), the J call TRBJ2-6, with 7 bases matching TRBD2. The sequencing sample was made of peripheral blood. The CDR3 nucleotides are TGTGCCAGCAGCCAAGCAGCGGGGCCCTCTCGAGGGGCCAACGTCCTGACTTTC. Translation: CASSQAAGPSRGANVLTF.